This T cell receptor (beta chain) was identified in a study of CD8+ T cells in alopecia areata. Background on the study: Severity in treated patients was scored by percentage of scalp area affected.

TCR sequencing used cDNA made by reverse transcription of extracted RNA. Only in-frame clones appear in the TCRdb table, and some are missing; sequencing was by immunoSEQ multiplex PCR. The sample contains roughly 190,000 clones, 55% to 70% of which appear only once. CDR1 and CDR2 from the germline V gene are MNHNY and SVGAGI (reference sequence). This CDR3 is built from 14 residues. Treatment indicated: oral pan-JAK inhibitor, 5-10 mg twice daily. Concerning this clone itself: A read error may produce the germline difference seen at one junction end.

The sequence came from a human donor with alopecia areata. Material: CD4+ T cells sorted from blood, obtained at week 4, from a patient treated with tofacitinib. The chain links TRBV6-6 to TRBJ1-1, with a possible D match to TRBD1 (5 bases). CDR3 coding DNA: TGTGCCAGCAGCCCCATTCAATCCGGGGCTGAGGCTTTCTTT. It yields the protein CASSPIQSGAEAFF.